Below, 6 T cell receptor beta chains from the same sample are listed, as sequenced in a study of cytomegalovirus exposure and HLA in healthy donors. The PCR made use of 60 Vbeta and 13 Jbeta primers. TCRdb's copy holds only in-frame clones and misses some; the assay was immunoSEQ multiplex PCR. The sample shows around 200,000 clones, around 81% of them seen only once. The sequenced material came from PBMCs. Receptors originate from a woman aged 50 to 60 in good health and CMV-seropositive.

This chain joins TRBV5-1 and TRBJ1-6; 8 bases are a match to TRBD1. The CDR3 extends over 14 amino acids. The junction had 5 bases not matched to a gene; V was cut back by 5 bases and J by 7 bases. Germline-derived CDR1 and CDR2 are SGHRS and YFSETQ. Here the CDR3 reads CASRQGELNSPLHF. Here the CDR3 DNA reads TGCGCCAGCAGACAGGGGGAGTTGAATTCACCCCTCCACTTT.

The chain carries TRBV18 and TRBJ1-6; no definite D call. CDR1 KGHSH and CDR2 LQKENI come from the germline V gene. This CDR3 spans 14 amino acids. Trimming stripped 3 bases from V and 9 bases from J, with 12 bases between. The CDR3 sequence is CASSPPGYGSPLHF. CDR3 bases: TGTGCCAGCTCACCTCCAGGCTACGGTTCACCCCTCCACTTT.

The V gene is TRBV6-5, the J gene TRBJ1-2; TRBD1 agrees at 8 bases. J gave up 4 bases and V 6 bases, and 10 bases lay outside the gene matches. The CDR3 contains 15 residues. The germline V gene encodes CDR1 MNHEY and CDR2 SVGAGI. CDR3 nucleotide sequence: TGTGCCAGCAGCCCCGACCGGACAGGGCCCTATGGCTACACCTTC. It translates to CASSPDRTGPYGYTF.

This chain connects TRBV5-1 to TRBJ1-1; D not resolved. The CDR3 is 14 residues long. V was clipped by 2 bases and J by 1 base, with 9 bases between them. Germline CDR1 is SGHRS and CDR2 is YFSETQ. The CDR3 DNA follows: TGCGCCAGCAGCTTTGAATCTAGGAACACTGAAGCTTTCTTT. Its protein product is CASSFESRNTEAFF.

V is TRBV19 and J is TRBJ2-7; TRBD1 matches at 12 bases. Germline V gives CDR1 LNHDA, CDR2 SQIVND (reference sequence). V lost 3 bases and J lost 2; bases outside the gene matches: 2. CDR3 length: 15 amino acids. The CDR3 region has the DNA TGTGCCAGTAGTATGGGGACAGGGGGCACCTACGAGCAGTACTTC. It yields the protein CASSMGTGGTYEQYF.

The rearrangement links TRBV7-6 to TRBJ1-2, with 9 nucleotides matching TRBD1. The junction had 4 bases not matched to a gene; V was cut back by 3 bases and J by 2 bases. Germline lookup yields CDR1 SGHVS and CDR2 FNYEAQ. The CDR3 runs to 15 residues. The CDR3 loop is CASSLGTGKNYGYTF. In nucleotides, the CDR3 is TGTGCCAGCAGCTTGGGGACAGGGAAAAACTATGGCTACACCTTC.